This T cell receptor beta chain was sequenced in a study of cytomegalovirus exposure and HLA in healthy donors. The CDR3 totals 14 residues. Germline CDR1 reads SGHNT; CDR2 reads YENEEA. V was clipped by 5 bases and J by 5 bases; unmatched bases: 8. PCR used 60 Vbeta primers and 13 Jbeta primers. Sequencing used immunoSEQ multiplex PCR; TCRdb keeps in-frame clones, though not all of them. The sample holds around 120,000 clones, 79% seen once. The sequence was collected from a woman in her thirties or forties in good health and CMV-seronegative. The chain employs TRBV11-3 and TRBJ2-7; 8 bases are a match to TRBD1. What was sequenced was PBMCs. CDR3 DNA: TGTGCCAGCAGCCCTCGGACAGGGCTCAACGAGCAGTACTTC. Translating gives CASSPRTGLNEQYF.